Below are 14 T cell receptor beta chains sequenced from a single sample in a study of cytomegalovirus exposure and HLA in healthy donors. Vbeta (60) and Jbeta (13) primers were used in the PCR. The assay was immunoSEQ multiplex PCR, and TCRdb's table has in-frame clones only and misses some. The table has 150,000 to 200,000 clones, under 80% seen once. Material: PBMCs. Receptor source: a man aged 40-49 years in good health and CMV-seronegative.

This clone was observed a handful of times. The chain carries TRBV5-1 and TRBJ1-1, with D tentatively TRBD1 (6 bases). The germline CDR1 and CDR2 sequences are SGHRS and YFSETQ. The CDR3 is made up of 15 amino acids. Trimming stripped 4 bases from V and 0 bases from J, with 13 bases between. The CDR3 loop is CASSRGQIMNTEAFF. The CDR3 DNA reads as TGCGCCAGCAGCAGAGGACAGATTATGAACACTGAAGCTTTCTTT.

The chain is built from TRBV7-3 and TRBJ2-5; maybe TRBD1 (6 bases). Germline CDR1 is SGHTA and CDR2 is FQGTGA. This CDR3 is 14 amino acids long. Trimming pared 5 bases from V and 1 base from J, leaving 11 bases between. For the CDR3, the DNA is TGTGCCAGCAGCCTGGACAGCCGCCAAGAGACCCAGTACTTC. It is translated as CASSLDSRQETQYF.

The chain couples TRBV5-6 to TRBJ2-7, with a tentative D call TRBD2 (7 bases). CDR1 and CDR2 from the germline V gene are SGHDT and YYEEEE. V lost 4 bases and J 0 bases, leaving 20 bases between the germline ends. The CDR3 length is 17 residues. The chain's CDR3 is CASSPRGAGASSYEQYF. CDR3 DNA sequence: TGTGCCAGCAGCCCGAGGGGGGCGGGGGCGAGCTCCTACGAGCAGTACTTC. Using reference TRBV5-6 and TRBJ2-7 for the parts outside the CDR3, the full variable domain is DAGVTQSPTHLIKTRGQQVTLRCSPKSGHDTVSWYQQALGQGPQFIFQYYEEEERQRGNFPDRFSGHQFPNYSSELNVNALLLGDSALYLCASSPRGAGASSYEQYFGPGTRLTVT.

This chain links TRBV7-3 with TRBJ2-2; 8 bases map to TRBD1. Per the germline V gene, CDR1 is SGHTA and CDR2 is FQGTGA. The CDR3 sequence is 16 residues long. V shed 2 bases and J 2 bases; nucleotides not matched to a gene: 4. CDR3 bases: TGTGCCAGCAGCTTACTAGGACAGGGAAACACCGGGGAGCTGTTTTTT. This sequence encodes CASSLLGQGNTGELFF.

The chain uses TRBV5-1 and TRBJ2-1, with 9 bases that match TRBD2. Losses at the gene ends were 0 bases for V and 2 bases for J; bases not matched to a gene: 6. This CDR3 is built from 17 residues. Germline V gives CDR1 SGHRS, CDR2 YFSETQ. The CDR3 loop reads CASSLEFRGGAYNEQFF. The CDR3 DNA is TGCGCCAGCAGCTTGGAATTTCGCGGGGGGGCCTACAATGAGCAGTTCTTC.

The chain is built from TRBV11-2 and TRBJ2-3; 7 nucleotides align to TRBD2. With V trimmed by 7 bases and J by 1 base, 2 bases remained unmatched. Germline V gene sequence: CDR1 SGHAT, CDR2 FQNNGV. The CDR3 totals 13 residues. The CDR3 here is CASKTSGTDTQYF. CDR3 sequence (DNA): TGTGCCAGCAAAACTAGCGGCACAGATACGCAGTATTTT. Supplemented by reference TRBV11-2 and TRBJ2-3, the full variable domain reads EAGVAQSPRYKIIEKRQSVAFWCNPISGHATLYWYQQILGQGPKLLIQFQNNGVVDDSQLPKDRFSAERLKGVDSTLKIQPAKLEDSAVYLCASKTSGTDTQYFGPGTRLTVL.

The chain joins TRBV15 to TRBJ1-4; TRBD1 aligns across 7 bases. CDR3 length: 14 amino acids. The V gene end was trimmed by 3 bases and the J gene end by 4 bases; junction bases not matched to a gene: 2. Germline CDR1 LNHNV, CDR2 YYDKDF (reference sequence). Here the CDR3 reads CATSRGQLNEKLFF. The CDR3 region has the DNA TGTGCCACCAGCAGGGGACAGCTTAATGAAAAACTGTTTTTT.

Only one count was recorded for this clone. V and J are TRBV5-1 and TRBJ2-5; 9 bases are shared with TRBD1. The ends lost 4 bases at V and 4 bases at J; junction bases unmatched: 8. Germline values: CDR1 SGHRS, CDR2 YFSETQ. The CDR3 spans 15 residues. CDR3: CASSPLQGARETQYF. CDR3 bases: TGCGCCAGCAGCCCCCTACAGGGGGCTCGAGAGACCCAGTACTTC.

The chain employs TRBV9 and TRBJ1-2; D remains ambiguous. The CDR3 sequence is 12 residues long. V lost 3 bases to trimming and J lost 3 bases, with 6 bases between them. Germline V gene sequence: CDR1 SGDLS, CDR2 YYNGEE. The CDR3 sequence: CASSATDYGYTF. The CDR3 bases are TGTGCCAGCAGCGCAACGGACTATGGCTACACCTTC. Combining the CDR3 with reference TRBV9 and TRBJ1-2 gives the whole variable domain DSGVTQTPKHLITATGQRVTLRCSPRSGDLSVYWYQQSLDQGLQFLIQYYNGEERAKGNILERFSAQQFPDLHSELNLSSLELGDSALYFCASSATDYGYTFGSGTRLTVV.

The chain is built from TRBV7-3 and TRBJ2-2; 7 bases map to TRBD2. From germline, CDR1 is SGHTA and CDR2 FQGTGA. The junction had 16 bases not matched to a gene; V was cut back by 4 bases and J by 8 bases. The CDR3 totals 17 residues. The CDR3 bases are TGTGCCAGCAGCTCAAGCAATCCGGGACTAAAAACTGGGGAGCTGTTTTTT. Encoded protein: CASSSSNPGLKTGELFF.

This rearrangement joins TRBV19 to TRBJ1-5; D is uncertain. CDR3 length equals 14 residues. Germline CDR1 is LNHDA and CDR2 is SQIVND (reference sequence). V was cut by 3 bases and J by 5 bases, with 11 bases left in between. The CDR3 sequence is CASSMREGDQPQHF. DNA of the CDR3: TGTGCCAGTAGTATGAGGGAGGGCGATCAGCCCCAGCATTTT.

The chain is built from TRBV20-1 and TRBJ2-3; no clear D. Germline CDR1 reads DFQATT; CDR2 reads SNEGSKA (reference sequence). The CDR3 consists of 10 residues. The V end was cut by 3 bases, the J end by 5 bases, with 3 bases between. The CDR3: CSASLDTQYF. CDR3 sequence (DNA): TGCAGTGCTAGTCTAGATACGCAGTATTTT.

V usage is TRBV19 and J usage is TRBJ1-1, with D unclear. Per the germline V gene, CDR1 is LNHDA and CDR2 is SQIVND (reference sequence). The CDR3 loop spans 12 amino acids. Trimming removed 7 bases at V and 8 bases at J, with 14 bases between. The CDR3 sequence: CASKNSGTEAFF. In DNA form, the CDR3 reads TGTGCCAGTAAAAACTCGGGAACCGAAGCTTTCTTT.

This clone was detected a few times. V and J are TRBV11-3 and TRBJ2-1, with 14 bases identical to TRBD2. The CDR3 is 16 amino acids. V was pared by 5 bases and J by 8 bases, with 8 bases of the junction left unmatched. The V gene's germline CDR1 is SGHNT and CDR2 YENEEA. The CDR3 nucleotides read TGTGCCAGCAGCAAAGGGACTAGCGGGAGTTTGTATGAGCAGTTCTTC. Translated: CASSKGTSGSLYEQFF.